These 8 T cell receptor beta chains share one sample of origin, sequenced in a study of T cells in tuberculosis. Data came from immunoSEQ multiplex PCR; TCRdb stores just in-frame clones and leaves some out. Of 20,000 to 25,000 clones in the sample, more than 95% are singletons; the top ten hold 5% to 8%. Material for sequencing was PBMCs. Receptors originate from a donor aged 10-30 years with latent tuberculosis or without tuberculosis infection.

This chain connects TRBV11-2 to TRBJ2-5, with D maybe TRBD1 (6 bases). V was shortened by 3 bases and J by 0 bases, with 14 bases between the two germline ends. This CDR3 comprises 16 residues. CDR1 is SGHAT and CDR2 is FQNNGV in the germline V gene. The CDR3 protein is CASSFLRGTNQETQYF. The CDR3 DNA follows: TGTGCCAGCAGCTTCCTTAGAGGGACAAACCAAGAGACCCAGTACTTC.

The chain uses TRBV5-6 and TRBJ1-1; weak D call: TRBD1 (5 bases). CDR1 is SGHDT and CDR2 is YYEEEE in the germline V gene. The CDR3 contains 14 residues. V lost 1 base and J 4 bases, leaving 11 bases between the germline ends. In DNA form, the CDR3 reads TGTGCCAGCAGCTTGTCGCTAAGGGGCACTGAAGCTTTCTTT. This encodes CASSLSLRGTEAFF. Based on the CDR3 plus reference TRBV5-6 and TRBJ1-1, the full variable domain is DAGVTQSPTHLIKTRGQQVTLRCSPKSGHDTVSWYQQALGQGPQFIFQYYEEEERQRGNFPDRFSGHQFPNYSSELNVNALLLGDSALYLCASSLSLRGTEAFFGQGTRLTVV.

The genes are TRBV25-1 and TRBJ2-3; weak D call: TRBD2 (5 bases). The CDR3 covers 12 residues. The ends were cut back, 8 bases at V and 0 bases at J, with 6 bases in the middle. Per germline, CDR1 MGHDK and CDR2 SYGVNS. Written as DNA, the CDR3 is TGTGCCAGCGGGAGTAGCACAGATACGCAGTATTTT. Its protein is CASGSSTDTQYF. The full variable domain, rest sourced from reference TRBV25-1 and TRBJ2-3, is EADIYQTPRYLVIGTGKKITLECSQTMGHDKMYWYQQDPGMELHLIHYSYGVNSTEKGDLSSESTVSRIRTEHFPLTLESARPSHTSQYLCASGSSTDTQYFGPGTRLTVL.

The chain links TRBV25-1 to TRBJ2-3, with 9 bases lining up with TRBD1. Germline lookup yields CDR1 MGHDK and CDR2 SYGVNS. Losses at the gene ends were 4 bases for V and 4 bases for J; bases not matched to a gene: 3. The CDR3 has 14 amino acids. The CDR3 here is CASSGGQGPDTQYF. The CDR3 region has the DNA TGTGCCAGCAGTGGGGGACAGGGTCCAGATACGCAGTATTTT.

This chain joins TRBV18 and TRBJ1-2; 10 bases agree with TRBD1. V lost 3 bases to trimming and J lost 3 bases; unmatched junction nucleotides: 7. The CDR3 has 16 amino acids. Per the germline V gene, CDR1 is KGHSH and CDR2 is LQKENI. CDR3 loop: CASSPGQGLSYYGYTF. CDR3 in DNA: TGTGCCAGCTCACCGGGACAGGGGCTTTCTTACTATGGCTACACCTTC.

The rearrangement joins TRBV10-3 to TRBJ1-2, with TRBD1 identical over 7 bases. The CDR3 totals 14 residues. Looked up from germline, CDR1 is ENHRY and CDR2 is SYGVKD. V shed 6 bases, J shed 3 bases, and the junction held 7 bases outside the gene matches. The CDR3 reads CAIRRTGEDYGYTF. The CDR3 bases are TGTGCCATCAGAAGGACAGGTGAAGACTATGGCTACACCTTC.

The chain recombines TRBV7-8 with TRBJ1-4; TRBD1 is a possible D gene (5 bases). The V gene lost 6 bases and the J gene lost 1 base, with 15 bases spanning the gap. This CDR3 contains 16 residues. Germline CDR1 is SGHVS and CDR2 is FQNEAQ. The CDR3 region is CASSPRGGVTNEKLFF. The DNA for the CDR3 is TGTGCCAGCAGTCCCCGGGGGGGGGTAACTAATGAAAAACTGTTTTTT.

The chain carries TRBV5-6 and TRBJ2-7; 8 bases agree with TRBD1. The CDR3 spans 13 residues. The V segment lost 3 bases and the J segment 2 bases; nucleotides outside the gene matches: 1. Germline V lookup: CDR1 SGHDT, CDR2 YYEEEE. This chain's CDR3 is CASSWDRTYEQYF. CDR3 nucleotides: TGTGCCAGCAGCTGGGACAGGACCTACGAGCAGTACTTC.